This TCR beta chain derives from a study of shared clonotypes between healthy human individuals. CD8 cells regarded as naive lacked CD45RO, were positively chosen for CCR7, and omitted terminally differentiated effector memory CD45RA+ cells. Each cell subset's genomic DNA was divided evenly among several immunoSEQ plates. The assay was immunoSEQ multiplex PCR, and TCRdb's table has in-frame clones only and misses some. Of some 580,000 clones in the sample, roughly 98% were seen once. Regarding the study as a whole: Larger estimated richness was generally seen in naive subsets than in memory subsets. Investigators expected sequencing depth to affect clonotype sharing among donors. Only blood samples were collected, and tissue repertoires likely differ.

Turning to this clone: What it recognizes is unknown.

Sequences were obtained from naive CD8+ T cells sorted from blood. The TCR comes from a young man in good health.

The CDR3 reads CASSEGGRGSSYNEQFF. CDR3 nucleotides: TGTGCCAGCAGTGAAGGGGGCCGGGGGAGCTCCTACAATGAGCAGTTCTTC. This chain joins TRBV6-4 and TRBJ2-1, with D tentatively TRBD1 (7 bases). Trimming stripped 3 bases from V and 0 bases from J, with 15 bases between. This CDR3 comprises 17 residues. CDR1 and CDR2 (germline): MRHNA, SNTAGT.